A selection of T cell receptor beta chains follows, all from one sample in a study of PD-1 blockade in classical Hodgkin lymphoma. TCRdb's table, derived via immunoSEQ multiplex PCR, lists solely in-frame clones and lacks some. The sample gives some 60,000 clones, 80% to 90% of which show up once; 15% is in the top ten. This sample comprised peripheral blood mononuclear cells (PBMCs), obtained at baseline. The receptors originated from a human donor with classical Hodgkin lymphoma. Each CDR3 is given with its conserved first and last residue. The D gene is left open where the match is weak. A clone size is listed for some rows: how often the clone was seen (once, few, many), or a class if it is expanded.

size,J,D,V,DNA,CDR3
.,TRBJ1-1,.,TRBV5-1,TGCGCCAGCAGTTCCGGGACACAGAAGAACACTGAAGCTTTCTTT,CASSSGTQKNTEAFF
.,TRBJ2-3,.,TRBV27,TGTGCCAGCGGGGTCGTAAGGGGCAGCTACACAGATACGCAGTATTTT,CASGVVRGSYTDTQYF
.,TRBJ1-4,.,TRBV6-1,TGTGCCGTCAGGGTGGGCGAAAAACTGTTTTTT,CAVRVGEKLFF
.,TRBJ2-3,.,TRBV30,TGTGCCTGGAGGAGCCGCACAGATACGCAGTATTTT,CAWRSRTDTQYF
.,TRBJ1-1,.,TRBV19,TGTGCCAGTAGTTGGGACGGAGACACTGAAGCTTTCTTT,CASSWDGDTEAFF
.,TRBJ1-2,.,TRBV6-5,TGTGCCAGCAGTTACTCGAGCAGTTGGGGTGGGAATGGCTACACCTTC,CASSYSSSWGGNGYTF
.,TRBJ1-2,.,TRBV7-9,TGTGCCAGCAGCTTCCCCCGGGGGGGATCTGACTATGGCTACACCTTC,CASSFPRGGSDYGYTF
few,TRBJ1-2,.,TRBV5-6,TGTGCCAGCAGCCCCGGATGGGTCTTTACCGATGGCTACACCTTC,CASSPGWVFTDGYTF
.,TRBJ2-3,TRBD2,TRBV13,TGTGCCAGCAGCTTAAAGGTAGCGGGGAACGCACTCCTTAGCACAGATACGCAGTATTTT,CASSLKVAGNALLSTDTQYF
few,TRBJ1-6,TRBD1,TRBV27,TGTGCCAGCAGTCCTCATAGGGCGGGTACAGGGGCAGTTTCACCCCTCCACTTT,CASSPHRAGTGAVSPLHF
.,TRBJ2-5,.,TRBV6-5,TGTGCCAGCAGTTACTCGCTGGAGCTAAAGAGGGCCCAGTACTTC,CASSYSLELKRAQYF
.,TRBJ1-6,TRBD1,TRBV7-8,TGTGCCAGCAGACCCAGGGGGGAAAGGTCACCCCTCCACTTT,CASRPRGERSPLHF
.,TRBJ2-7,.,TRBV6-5,TGTGCCAGCACCCAGGGTGGGGTGGGGGAGCAGTACTTC,CASTQGGVGEQYF
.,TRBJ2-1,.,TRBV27,TGTGCCAGCAGTTCGGAGAAGAACTACAATGAGCAGTTCTTC,CASSSEKNYNEQFF
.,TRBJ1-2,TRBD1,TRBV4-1,TGCGCCAGCAGCCAAGCGGGACAGGGGGCACCTAACTATGGCTACACCTTC,CASSQAGQGAPNYGYTF
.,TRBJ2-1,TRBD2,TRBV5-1,TGCGCCAGCAGCTTGGCCCAAAGAGGACTAGAAGGATTGGATGAGCAGTTCTTC,CASSLAQRGLEGLDEQFF
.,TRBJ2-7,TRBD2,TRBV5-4,TGTGCCAGCAGCCGGGGGGGACGGGAGCAGTACTTC,CASSRGGREQYF
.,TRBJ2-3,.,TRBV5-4,TGTGCCAGCAGCTCTGGACAGCGGACGGATACGCAGTATTTT,CASSSGQRTDTQYF
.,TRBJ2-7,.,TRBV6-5,TGTGCCAGCAGAATTTTAGGGGCGGGAGAGCAGTACTTC,CASRILGAGEQYF
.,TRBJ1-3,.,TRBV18,TGTGCCAGCTCTCTAGGGGCCGGAAACACCATATATTTT,CASSLGAGNTIYF
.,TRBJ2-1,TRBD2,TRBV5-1,TGCGCCAGCAGCCCGGTCAGCGGGGGGGCATTAAGTGCGGAGTTCTTC,CASSPVSGGALSAEFF
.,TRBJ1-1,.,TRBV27,TGTGCCAGCAGTTTTAAAAGTCACAGCAGGCAGAACACTGAAGCTTTCTTT,CASSFKSHSRQNTEAFF
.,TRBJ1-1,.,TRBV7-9,TGTGCCAGCATTCTACTAGGGCCTTCGGAAGCTTTCTTT,CASILLGPSEAFF
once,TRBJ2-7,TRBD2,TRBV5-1,TGCGCCAGCAGCTTGGGAAGCGGGGGGCGAGGAGGCTCCTACGAGCAGTACTTC,CASSLGSGGRGGSYEQYF
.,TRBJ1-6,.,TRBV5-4,TGTGCCAGCAGCCGGGACCATTCACCCCTCCACTTT,CASSRDHSPLHF
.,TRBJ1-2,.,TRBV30,TGTGCCTGGAGCGTTTTCTCCGCAGATCTCTATGGCTACACCTTC,CAWSVFSADLYGYTF
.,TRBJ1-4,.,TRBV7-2,TGTGCCAGCAGCTTAAACAGTGGAGGTGAAAAACTGTTTTTT,CASSLNSGGEKLFF
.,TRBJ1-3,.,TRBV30,TGTGCCTGGAGTGGGCCGGGGGGAAACACCATATATTTT,CAWSGPGGNTIYF
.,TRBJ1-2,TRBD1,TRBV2,TGTGCCAGCAGCTCTAGACAGGGTGGCTACACCTTC,CASSSRQGGYTF
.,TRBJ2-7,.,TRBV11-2,TGTGCCAGCCAGACAGGGAGGCACGAGCAGTACTTC,CASQTGRHEQYF
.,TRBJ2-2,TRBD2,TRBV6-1,TGTGCCAGCAGTGAGGGACTAGCGGGGGGACGGGACACCGGGGAGCTGTTTTTT,CASSEGLAGGRDTGELFF
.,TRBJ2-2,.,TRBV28,TGTGCCAGCAGCACTTTGGATCCGAACACCGGGGAGCTGTTTTTT,CASSTLDPNTGELFF
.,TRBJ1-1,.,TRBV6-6,TGTGCCAGCAGTTACGCCGGGACTGAAGCTTTCTTT,CASSYAGTEAFF
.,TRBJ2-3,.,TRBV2,TGTGCCAGTATCCGGCGGTCCACAGATACGCAGTATTTT,CASIRRSTDTQYF
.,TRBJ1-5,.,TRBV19,TGTGCCAGTAGTATAGGCGTAGAGCAGCCCCAGCATTTT,CASSIGVEQPQHF
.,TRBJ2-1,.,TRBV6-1,TGTGCCAGCAGTGAGGAGGGGGCAGGCTACAATGAGCAGTTCTTC,CASSEEGAGYNEQFF
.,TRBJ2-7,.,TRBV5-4,TGTGCCAGCGGGGTCTCCTCCTACGAGCAGTACTTC,CASGVSSYEQYF
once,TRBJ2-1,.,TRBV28,TGTGCCAGCAGCCCGGACGTCGGGCAGTTCTTC,CASSPDVGQFF
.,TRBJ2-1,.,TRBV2,TGTGCCAGCACCGAACGATCAGGGCCCAATGAGCAGTTCTTC,CASTERSGPNEQFF
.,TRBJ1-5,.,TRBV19,TGTGCCACTCAAGGGGAGGAGTGGCAGCCCCAGCATTTT,CATQGEEWQPQHF
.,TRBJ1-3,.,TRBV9,TGTGCCAGCAGCGGCTTTCCTGGAAACACCATATATTTT,CASSGFPGNTIYF
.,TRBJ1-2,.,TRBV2,TGTGCCAGCAGTGAGGGCGCTCAAAGGGACTATGGCTACACCTTC,CASSEGAQRDYGYTF
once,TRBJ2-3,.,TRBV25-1,TGTGCCAGCAGTGAATCGGGTCGGCCAGATACGCAGTATTTT,CASSESGRPDTQYF
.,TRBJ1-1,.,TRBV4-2,TGTGCCAGCAGCCAAGTCCCGACACGGGGAAACACTGAAGCTTTCTTT,CASSQVPTRGNTEAFF
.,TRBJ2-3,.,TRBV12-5,TGTGCTAGTGGTTTGAGGGGCTGGGGCACAGATACGCAGTATTTT,CASGLRGWGTDTQYF
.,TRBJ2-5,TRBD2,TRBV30,TGTGCCTGGAGGCCGGGACTAGCGGGGGGAAGGGAGACCCAGTACTTC,CAWRPGLAGGRETQYF
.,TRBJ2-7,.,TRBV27,TGTGCCAGCAGTTTGTATAATGTGGCAGACGAGCAGTACTTC,CASSLYNVADEQYF
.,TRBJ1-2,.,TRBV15,TGTGCCACCAGCAGAGATCTGCCCGGGAACTATGGCTACACCTTC,CATSRDLPGNYGYTF
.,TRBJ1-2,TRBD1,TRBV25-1,TGTGCCAGCAGTGAGTTGGGACAGGGCTATGGCTACACCTTC,CASSELGQGYGYTF
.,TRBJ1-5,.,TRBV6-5,TGTGCCAGCAGTTACGGGCAGGGTGTCCAGCCCCAGCATTTT,CASSYGQGVQPQHF
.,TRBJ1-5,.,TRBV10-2,TGCGCCAGCAGTGAGGTGGGACAGCCCCAGCATTTT,CASSEVGQPQHF